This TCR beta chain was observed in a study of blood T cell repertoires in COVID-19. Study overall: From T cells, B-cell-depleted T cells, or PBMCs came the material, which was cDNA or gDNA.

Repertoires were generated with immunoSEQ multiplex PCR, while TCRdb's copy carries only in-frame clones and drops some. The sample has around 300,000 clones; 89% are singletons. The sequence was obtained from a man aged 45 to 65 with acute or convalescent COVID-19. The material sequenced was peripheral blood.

This chain's CDR3 is CATGGNQETQYF. The CDR3 region has the DNA TGTGCCACTGGGGGGAACCAAGAGACCCAGTACTTC. The rearrangement uses TRBV6-5 and TRBJ2-5; D might be TRBD2 (6 bases). Deletions cut 10 bases from V and 0 bases from J, with 9 bases between. The CDR3 runs to 12 residues. Germline V CDR1 and CDR2: MNHEY, SVGAGI.